This T cell receptor (beta chain) was captured in a study of patients and donors after allogeneic stem cell transplantation. V was pared by 4 bases and J by 1 base, with 4 bases of the junction left unmatched. Germline CDR1 reads MDHEN; CDR2 reads SYDVKM. The CDR3 runs to 14 residues. In TCRdb, the RT-PCR reads were re-called with MiXCR into one record per CDR3 protein. The sample carries around 200,000 distinct CDR3 sequences, over 30% recorded once. The sequenced sample was blood, either unsorted or a sorted T cell fraction (not recorded which). The rearrangement links TRBV28 to TRBJ2-7; TRBD1 agrees at 7 bases. This clonotype originated in a human donor who was either an allogeneic HSCT recipient or a stem cell or donor lymphocyte infusion donor (not recorded which). It is not recorded whose cells these are; they may come from a transplant donor. The CDR3 loop is CASSSGTASYEQYF. The DNA of the CDR3 is TGTGCCAGCAGTTCGGGGACAGCTTCCTACGAGCAGTACTTC.